Listed below are T cell receptor beta chains from one sample, sequenced in a study of cytomegalovirus exposure and HLA in healthy donors. Method: immunoSEQ multiplex PCR; TCRdb's copy keeps in-frame clones and lacks some. The data show under 200,000 clones, with approximately 12% seen just once and over 6.5% held by the top ten. The sequencing sample was made of PBMCs. Receptors were obtained from a man aged 45 to 65 in good health and CMV-seropositive. Both conserved end residues are part of each CDR3. Fields, in order: J gene, D gene, V gene, clone size, CDR3 protein, CDR3 DNA. The D gene is left open where the match is weak. Clone size is shown for a subset of rows, as once, few, many or a class of expanded clone.

TRBJ2-1 | TRBD2 | TRBV25-1 | few | CASSAGGSLYEQFF | TGTGCCAGCAGTGCGGGGGGGAGTTTGTATGAGCAGTTCTTC
TRBJ2-7 | . | TRBV5-1 | few | CASSPQGLRNREQYF | TGCGCCAGCAGCCCACAGGGCCTCCGGAACCGCGAGCAGTACTTC
TRBJ2-3 | . | TRBV6-1 | . | CASSGRGRTDTQYF | TGTGCCAGCAGTGGTAGAGGCCGCACAGATACGCAGTATTTT
TRBJ2-3 | TRBD1 | TRBV13 | . | CASSLGQGANTQYF | TGTGCCAGCAGCTTAGGGCAGGGGGCGAATACGCAGTATTTT
TRBJ1-5 | TRBD1 | TRBV29-1 | few | CSVGAGGRDQPQHF | TGCAGCGTTGGAGCAGGGGGTAGGGATCAGCCCCAGCATTTT
TRBJ2-1 | . | TRBV5-8 | few | CASSLWARTSDEQFF | TGTGCCAGCAGCTTGTGGGCGAGGACTTCTGATGAGCAGTTCTTC
TRBJ1-1 | TRBD1 | TRBV28 | few | CASRTLRGGAGAFF | TGTGCCAGCAGGACCCTTCGAGGGGGCGCCGGAGCTTTCTTT
TRBJ1-2 | . | TRBV19 | few | CASSLSSNYGYTF | TGTGCCAGTAGTCTTTCCAGTAACTATGGCTACACCTTC
TRBJ1-4 | . | TRBV5-4 | . | CASSRWPLVEEKLFF | TGTGCCAGCAGCCGGTGGCCCTTGGTGGAGGAAAAACTGTTTTTT
TRBJ1-5 | . | TRBV7-8 | . | CASSRDTNQPQHF | TGTGCCAGCAGCAGGGACACCAATCAGCCCCAGCATTTT
TRBJ2-1 | TRBD1 | TRBV28 | . | CASSLGDRIYNEQFF | TGTGCCAGCAGTTTAGGGGACAGGATCTACAATGAGCAGTTCTTC
TRBJ1-3 | . | TRBV7-9 | . | CASRGRAGNTIYF | TGTGCCAGCCGTGGCAGGGCTGGAAACACCATATATTTT
TRBJ2-7 | . | TRBV30 | . | CAWSFGIPYEQYF | TGTGCCTGGAGTTTCGGGATCCCCTACGAGCAGTACTTC
TRBJ1-5 | . | TRBV19 | few | CASTLGQGRAQPQHF | TGTGCCAGTACCCTAGGGCAGGGGCGAGCACAGCCCCAGCATTTT
TRBJ1-1 | TRBD1 | TRBV25-1 | . | CASIDRQGFEAFF | TGTGCCAGCATTGACCGACAGGGTTTTGAAGCTTTCTTT
TRBJ1-3 | . | TRBV9 | . | CASSVDRSSGNTIYF | TGTGCCAGCAGCGTAGACAGAAGCTCTGGAAACACCATATATTTT
TRBJ1-1 | . | TRBV11-3 | . | CASSLGGRPHEAFF | TGTGCCAGCAGCTTAGGGGGCCGGCCTCACGAAGCTTTCTTT
TRBJ2-4 | TRBD1 | TRBV28 | . | CASSLSLTGDIQYF | TGTGCCAGCAGTTTATCCCTGACAGGGGACATTCAGTACTTC
TRBJ1-3 | . | TRBV27 | . | CASSPQGSGNTIYF | TGTGCCAGCAGTCCCCAGGGCTCTGGAAACACCATATATTTT
TRBJ1-6 | . | TRBV19 | . | CASSLTPVPNSPLHF | TGTGCCAGTAGTCTCACCCCAGTCCCTAATTCACCCCTCCACTTT
TRBJ1-1 | . | TRBV18 | few | CASSPSTGTEAFF | TGTGCCAGCTCACCCTCAACTGGCACTGAAGCTTTCTTT
TRBJ2-2 | . | TRBV13 | few | CASSPGLSTGELFF | TGTGCCAGCAGCCCGGGACTTTCCACCGGGGAGCTGTTTTTT